These 2 T cell receptor beta chains were sequenced from one sample in a study of CD8 T cells in ankylosing spondylitis. TCRdb reanalysed the 5' RACE reads using MiXCR and keeps one entry per CDR3 protein. The sample lists over 95,000 distinct CDR3 sequences, roughly 8.7% seen once, with 9.5% to 10% in the top ten. Sample: blood, either unsorted or a sorted T cell fraction (not recorded which). The receptors here all came from a male donor with ankylosing spondylitis or in good health (not recorded which).

This clonotype occurred many times. DNA for the CDR3: TGTGCCAGCAGTCCCAGGACAGGGGGCGCCGGGCAGCCCCAGCATTTT. This sequence encodes CASSPRTGGAGQPQHF. The chain employs TRBV5-6 and TRBJ1-5, with 11 bases that match TRBD1. The CDR3 has 16 residues. The J segment lost 7 bases and the V segment lost 5 bases, leaving 11 bases of the junction unmatched. Germline V gene sequence: CDR1 SGHDT, CDR2 YYEEEE.

This clonotype was recorded many times. The CDR3 nucleotides are TGCGCCAGCAGCCGCCAGGGGGCTGGGGAGCTGTTTTTT. It encodes CASSRQGAGELFF. V gene TRBV4-1 combines with J gene TRBJ2-2, with 8 bases that match TRBD1. The CDR3 covers 13 residues. Germline CDR1 MGHRA, CDR2 YSYEKL. V lost 4 bases, J lost 8 bases, and 3 bases stayed unmatched.